Listed below are T cell receptor beta chains from one sample, sequenced in a study of blood T cell repertoires in COVID-19. The repertoire was sequenced with immunoSEQ multiplex PCR; TCRdb's copy has only in-frame clones and lacks some. The sample has some 100,000 clones; around 85% are singletons. The source material was peripheral blood. These receptors were collected from a man between 65 and 85 years old who had recovered from COVID-19. Each CDR3 is given with its conserved first and last residue. D genes are given only for firm matches. The listing skips clone size in some rows; elsewhere it reads once, few, many or a size class.

V,J,size,D,CDR3,DNA
TRBV4-1,TRBJ2-1,once,NA,CASSQEGDFYNEQFF,TGCGCCAGCAGCCAAGAAGGGGACTTTTACAATGAGCAGTTCTTC
TRBV5-4,TRBJ1-1,NA,NA,CASSPRFTTEAFF,TGTGCCAGCAGCCCACGGTTTACCACTGAAGCTTTCTTT
TRBV28,TRBJ1-5,NA,TRBD1,CASRPYYGTGASNQPQHF,TGTGCCAGCAGACCCTATTATGGGACAGGGGCCAGCAATCAGCCCCAGCATTTT
TRBV2,TRBJ1-5,NA,NA,CASKGGNQPQHF,TGTGCCAGCAAAGGGGGCAATCAGCCCCAGCATTTT
TRBV5-1,TRBJ2-5,NA,NA,CASSILAAETQYF,TGCGCCAGCAGCATACTAGCAGCAGAGACCCAGTACTTC
TRBV24-1,TRBJ2-1,NA,TRBD2,CATSDVRTSGRFNEQFF,TGTGCCACCAGTGATGTACGGACTAGCGGGAGGTTTAATGAGCAGTTCTTC
TRBV28,TRBJ2-3,NA,TRBD2,CASRGPSGRVGTQYF,TGTGCCAGCAGGGGCCCTAGCGGGAGAGTAGGGACGCAGTATTTT
TRBV7-3,TRBJ2-2,NA,NA,CASSYLGARGELFF,TGTGCCAGCAGCTATCTGGGGGCGCGAGGGGAGCTGTTTTTT
TRBV18,TRBJ2-3,NA,NA,CASSPNHRDPPDTQYF,TGTGCCAGCTCACCAAATCACAGGGACCCCCCAGATACGCAGTATTTT
TRBV6-5,TRBJ1-2,NA,NA,CASSYTEANYGYTF,TGTGCCAGCAGTTACACAGAAGCTAACTATGGCTACACCTTC
TRBV15,TRBJ2-7,NA,TRBD2,CATSRESLAGYEQYF,TGTGCCACCAGCAGAGAGTCACTAGCGGGCTACGAGCAGTACTTC
TRBV18,TRBJ2-7,NA,TRBD2,CASSPPSGGAREQYF,TGTGCCAGCTCACCACCTAGCGGGGGGGCCCGGGAGCAGTACTTC
TRBV18,TRBJ2-2,NA,NA,CASSPKAANTGELFF,TGTGCCAGCTCACCGAAGGCGGCGAACACCGGGGAGCTGTTTTTT
TRBV25-1,TRBJ2-3,NA,TRBD2,CASSEYRGGTDTQYF,TGTGCCAGCAGTGAATATCGGGGGGGGACAGATACGCAGTATTTT
TRBV9,TRBJ2-6,NA,NA,CASSPTTLSGANVLTF,TGTGCCAGCAGCCCCACTACCCTCTCTGGGGCCAACGTCCTGACTTTC
TRBV11-1,TRBJ2-1,once,NA,CASSPTGRVNEQFF,TGTGCCAGCAGCCCCACAGGGCGGGTAAATGAGCAGTTCTTC
TRBV7-2,TRBJ2-3,NA,NA,CASSLAVTFSSTDTQYF,TGTGCCAGCAGCTTAGCGGTGACTTTTAGTAGCACAGATACGCAGTATTTT
TRBV5-1,TRBJ2-7,NA,NA,CASSSSVGGAPSFYEQYF,TGCGCCAGCAGCTCTTCCGTGGGGGGAGCCCCCTCCTTCTACGAGCAGTACTTC
TRBV5-1,TRBJ1-2,NA,TRBD1,CASYGQGGYGYTF,TGCGCCAGCTACGGACAGGGCGGGTATGGTTACACCTTC
TRBV5-1,TRBJ2-1,NA,TRBD2,CASSFGLASYNEQFF,TGCGCCAGCAGCTTCGGACTAGCATCCTACAATGAGCAGTTCTTC
TRBV11-2,TRBJ2-7,few,TRBD2,CASSYGLAGDTSSYEQYF,TGTGCCAGCAGCTACGGACTAGCGGGAGACACAAGCTCCTACGAGCAGTACTTC
TRBV5-4,TRBJ2-1,NA,NA,CASSLVERSNEQFF,TGTGCCAGCAGCTTGGTGGAGAGGTCGAATGAGCAGTTCTTC
TRBV10-3,TRBJ2-7,NA,NA,CAISEGSGTTTYEQYF,TGTGCCATCAGTGAGGGCTCCGGGACAACCACCTACGAGCAGTACTTC
TRBV7-2,TRBJ2-7,NA,TRBD1,CASSRQGDEQYF,TGTGCCAGCAGCCGACAGGGGGACGAGCAGTACTTC
TRBV5-1,TRBJ1-4,NA,TRBD1,CASSLETGANEKLFF,TGCGCCAGCAGCTTAGAGACAGGGGCTAATGAAAAACTGTTTTTT
TRBV20-1,TRBJ1-6,NA,NA,CSASPVSYNSPLHF,TGCAGTGCTAGTCCGGTCTCCTATAATTCACCCCTCCACTTT
TRBV28,TRBJ1-1,NA,NA,CASSLRRNTEAFF,TGTGCCAGCAGTTTGCGGCGGAACACTGAAGCTTTCTTT
TRBV11-3,TRBJ2-7,NA,NA,CASSPGGQGSIEQYF,TGTGCCAGCAGCCCAGGGGGGCAGGGATCAATCGAGCAGTACTTC
TRBV7-3,TRBJ2-2,NA,NA,CASSSNRDTGELFF,TGTGCCAGCAGCTCGAACCGGGACACCGGGGAGCTGTTTTTT